Here is one TCR beta chain with its context. Deletions cut 0 bases from V and 2 bases from J, with 8 bases between. The CDR3 runs to 14 residues. CDR1 is MGHRA, CDR2 YSYEKL, per germline. This record belongs to a study of shared clonotypes between healthy human individuals. Naive CD8 populations comprised CD45RO-negative cells positively selected for CCR7, excluding terminally differentiated effector memory CD45RA+ cells. Donors, healthy HIV-negative adults, lacked recent acute infections or vaccinations. At a deep level, the assay was run. The repertoire was sequenced with immunoSEQ multiplex PCR; TCRdb's copy has only in-frame clones and lacks some. This sample has approximately 2,200,000 clones; about 92% occur once, and the top ten carry over 1.5%.

The chain uses TRBV4-1 and TRBJ2-7, with D perhaps being TRBD1 or TRBD2 (5 bases each). This clonotype was sampled from a man aged 18 to 30 in good health. Some clones in this sample may be carry-over from other donors' samples. Sequenced sample: naive CD8+ T cells from PBMCs. CDR3 in amino acids: CASSQDGDAYEQYF. Written as DNA, the CDR3 is TGCGCCAGCAGCCAAGATGGGGACGCCTACGAGCAGTACTTC.